Listed here are 23 T cell receptor beta chains from one sample, sequenced in a study of T cell changes during pregnancy in multiple sclerosis. Data came from immunoSEQ multiplex PCR; TCRdb stores just in-frame clones and leaves some out. The sample contains 55,000 to 65,000 clones, about 93% of which appear only once. The starting material was CD4+ T cells from peripheral blood mononuclear cells, obtained before pregnancy. These receptor sequences come from a female donor with multiple sclerosis, enrolled in a pregnancy study.

V usage is TRBV11-2 and J usage is TRBJ2-7; TRBD1 might be the D (6 bases). The germline V gene has CDR1 SGHAT and CDR2 FQNNGV. The V end was cut by 5 bases, the J end by 0 bases, with 11 bases between. This CDR3 has 14 amino acids. For the CDR3, the DNA is TGTGCCAGCAGCCGGGACAAGACCTCCTACGAGCAGTACTTC. This sequence encodes CASSRDKTSYEQYF.

This clone was recorded once. The genes are TRBV2 and TRBJ2-2; TRBD2 aligns across 11 bases. Looked up from germline, CDR1 is SNHLY and CDR2 is FYNNEI. V was clipped by 6 bases and J by 2 bases; unmatched bases: 5. The CDR3 covers 16 residues. The CDR3 sequence is CASRDGLAGNTGELFF. In nucleotides, the CDR3 is TGTGCCAGCAGGGACGGACTAGCGGGTAACACCGGGGAGCTGTTTTTT.

The chain has TRBV5-6 and TRBJ1-3, with a weak D call TRBD1 (6 bases). Trimming removed 2 bases from V and 0 bases from J, with 12 bases in between. The CDR3 consists of 16 residues. Germline CDR1 SGHDT, CDR2 YYEEEE. In nucleotides, the CDR3 is TGTGCCAGCAGCTTCCGACAGGATAGCTCTGGAAACACCATATATTTT. Protein product: CASSFRQDSSGNTIYF.

The rearrangement links TRBV4-2 to TRBJ1-3; D ambiguous. V was cut by 0 bases and J by 0 bases, with 12 bases left in between. Germline values: CDR1 LGHNA, CDR2 YNFKEQ. The CDR3 length is 17 residues. The CDR3 DNA reads TGTGCCAGCAGCCAAGATCCGACACCTCGCTCTGGAAACACCATATATTTT. This encodes CASSQDPTPRSGNTIYF.

This chain links TRBV6-5 with TRBJ2-2; 10 bases agree with TRBD1. Losses at the gene ends were 5 bases for V and 5 bases for J; bases not matched to a gene: 5. Germline V gene sequence: CDR1 MNHEY, CDR2 SVGAGI. This CDR3 is built from 15 residues. CDR3 loop: CASSGDRGRTGELFF. CDR3 DNA: TGTGCCAGCAGTGGGGACAGGGGTAGGACCGGGGAGCTGTTTTTT.

The V call is TRBV5-6, the J call TRBJ1-2, with TRBD1 as a possible D gene (6 bases). This CDR3 spans 14 amino acids. The germline V gene encodes CDR1 SGHDT and CDR2 YYEEEE. The V and J ends lost 2 bases and 6 bases respectively, with 14 bases between them. The CDR3 region is CASSFPTGSDGYTF. For the CDR3, the DNA is TGTGCCAGCAGCTTCCCAACAGGGAGCGATGGCTACACCTTC.

V usage is TRBV19 and J usage is TRBJ1-3; perhaps TRBD1 as D (6 bases). Trimming took off 8 bases at V and 4 bases at J, with 15 bases between the two ends. CDR1 LNHDA and CDR2 SQIVND come from the germline V gene (reference sequence). This CDR3 region has 14 residues. The CDR3 region has the DNA TGTGCCAGTTCGGACGACAGGCCCGGAAACACCATATATTTT. Amino acid sequence: CASSDDRPGNTIYF. Full variable domain (remainder filled in from reference TRBV19 and TRBJ1-3): DGGITQSPKYLFRKEGQNVTLSCEQNLNHDAMYWYRQDPGQGLRLIYYSQIVNDFQKGDIAEGYSVSREKKESFPLTVTSAQKNPTAFYLCASSDDRPGNTIYFGEGSWLTVV.

The chain employs TRBV27 and TRBJ2-5; TRBD2 matches at 7 bases. Germline V gene sequence: CDR1 MNHEY, CDR2 SMNVEV (reference sequence). The ends lost 3 bases at V and 5 bases at J; junction bases unmatched: 6. This CDR3 has 14 residues. The CDR3 spells CASSFGTKRETQYF. The CDR3 DNA follows: TGTGCCAGCAGTTTTGGGACTAAGCGTGAGACCCAGTACTTC.

The J gene is TRBJ2-3, the V gene TRBV15; TRBD2 aligns across 8 bases. Germline V gene data show CDR1 as LNHNV and CDR2 as YYDKDF (reference sequence). The CDR3 length is 16 residues. After removal of 3 bases from V and 2 bases from J, the junction contained 7 bases not matched to a gene. CDR3 in amino acids: CATSRGLAGSTDTQYF. The CDR3 DNA reads TGTGCCACCAGCAGGGGTTTAGCGGGATCCACAGATACGCAGTATTTT.

The CDR3 nucleotides read TGTGCCAGCAGTCCCGATCCCCGGCGGGTGTCTGACTCTGGAAACACCATATATTTT. It codes for CASSPDPRRVSDSGNTIYF. The J gene is TRBJ1-3, the V gene TRBV27; D gene unclear. Germline V gene lookup returns CDR1 MNHEY and CDR2 SMNVEV (reference sequence). The CDR3 totals 19 residues. V was cut by 5 bases and J by 0 bases, with 23 bases left in between.

The chain uses TRBV23-1 and TRBJ1-3, with a possible D match to TRBD1 (5 bases). TRBV23-1 falls under the ORF class, with uncertain function. Between the trimmed V and J ends, which lost 4 bases and 4 bases, there was a span of 14 bases. The CDR3 contains 15 residues. CDR3 protein: CASSRGGKGGNTIYF. The DNA for the CDR3 is TGCGCCAGCAGTCGGGGGGGGAAGGGCGGAAACACCATATATTTT.

This chain links TRBV4-3 with TRBJ2-1; D might be TRBD2 (6 bases). V lost 1 base, J lost 9 bases, and 16 bases lay in between. Germline loops: CDR1 LGHNA, CDR2 YSLEER. This CDR3 contains 15 residues. CDR3 protein: CASSQGRFVGGEQFF. CDR3 in DNA: TGCGCCAGCAGCCAAGGCCGGTTTGTGGGAGGTGAGCAGTTCTTC.

The chain is built from TRBV28 and TRBJ1-4, with 9 bases matching TRBD1. Trimming at V came to 6 bases and at J to 11 bases, leaving 10 bases not matched to a gene. Germline loops: CDR1 MDHEN, CDR2 SYDVKM. CDR3 length: 14 residues. The CDR3: CASSLQGAGKKLFF. The CDR3, as DNA: TGTGCCAGCAGCTTACAGGGGGCCGGGAAGAAACTGTTTTTT.

The chain combines TRBV15 with TRBJ2-3, with D possibly TRBD2 on 5 matching bases. The V end lost 0 bases, the J end lost 0 bases, and 13 bases lay between the germline ends. This CDR3 is 17 amino acids long. Germline CDR1 is LNHNV and CDR2 is YYDKDF (reference sequence). The CDR3 loop is CATSRDFWRASTDTQYF. The CDR3, as DNA: TGTGCCACCAGCAGAGATTTCTGGCGGGCCAGCACAGATACGCAGTATTTT. Based on the CDR3 plus reference TRBV15 and TRBJ2-3, the full variable domain is DAMVIQNPRYQVTQFGKPVTLSCSQTLNHNVMYWYQQKSSQAPKLLFHYYDKDFNNEADTPDNFQSRRPNTSFCFLDIRSPGLGDTAMYLCATSRDFWRASTDTQYFGPGTRLTVL.

In nucleotides, the CDR3 is TGTGCCAGCAGTGAGCCTACTTTTCTCTATGGCTACACCTTC. Protein sequence: CASSEPTFLYGYTF. V and J are TRBV6-1 and TRBJ1-2; no clear D gene. The V gene's germline CDR1 is MNHNS and CDR2 SASEGT. Deletions cut 3 bases from V and 4 bases from J, with 12 bases between. The CDR3 consists of 14 residues.

J is TRBJ1-3 and V is TRBV9; D possibly corresponds to TRBD1 (5 bases). Trimming removed 0 bases at V and 4 bases at J, with 11 bases between. The CDR3 extends over 15 amino acids. Germline lookup yields CDR1 SGDLS and CDR2 YYNGEE. DNA of the CDR3: TGTGCCAGCAGCGTAGTTGCGGGGGGAGGAAACACCATATATTTT. As protein: CASSVVAGGGNTIYF.

The rearrangement joins TRBV27 to TRBJ2-1, with a possible D match to TRBD2 (5 bases). The CDR3 consists of 14 residues. The germline V gene encodes CDR1 MNHEY and CDR2 SMNVEV (reference sequence). Trimming left V 5 bases short and J 6 bases short, with 14 bases between. CDR3 protein: CASSPVRAANEQFF. The CDR3 DNA reads as TGTGCCAGCAGTCCTGTGAGGGCAGCCAATGAGCAGTTCTTC.

This clone was observed a handful of times. This chain joins TRBV11-1 and TRBJ1-1; D perhaps matches TRBD1 (5 bases). Germline CDR1 SGHAT, CDR2 FQDESV (reference sequence). CDR3 length: 14 residues. V was clipped by 1 base and J by 4 bases, with 10 bases between them. The CDR3 DNA reads TGTGCCAGCAGCTTAGTCCAGGGAGGCACTGAAGCTTTCTTT. Its translation is CASSLVQGGTEAFF.

DNA of the CDR3: TGTGCCAGCAGCAACCGACCCGGACAGGTTTACGGCTACACCTTC. Translation: CASSNRPGQVYGYTF. This chain links TRBV7-2 with TRBJ1-2; the match to TRBD1 covers 7 bases. The germline gives CDR1 SGHTA, CDR2 FQGNSA. There are 15 residues in the CDR3. V shed 5 bases, J shed 8 bases, and the junction held 14 bases outside the gene matches.

The genes are TRBV9 and TRBJ2-7; a weak D match, TRBD2 (5 bases). The length of the CDR3 is 14 residues. Between the trimmed V and J ends, which lost 0 bases and 3 bases, there was a span of 10 bases. CDR1 and CDR2 (germline): SGDLS, YYNGEE. The CDR3 DNA reads as TGTGCCAGCAGCGTAGGGGCTAGCCTCTACGAGCAGTACTTC. Its translation is CASSVGASLYEQYF.

The chain links TRBV5-5 to TRBJ2-1, with D unclear. The length of the CDR3 is 16 residues. The V and J ends lost 0 bases and 4 bases respectively, with 14 bases between them. Germline V lookup: CDR1 SGHKS, CDR2 YYEKEE (reference sequence). The CDR3 here is CASSLAMAAEYNEQFF. The CDR3 nucleotides read TGTGCCAGCAGCTTGGCGATGGCGGCGGAATACAATGAGCAGTTCTTC.

V gene TRBV25-1 combines with J gene TRBJ2-7; no clear D. The V gene lost 8 bases and the J gene lost 7 bases, with 15 bases spanning the gap. This CDR3 has 12 residues. Germline V CDR1 and CDR2: MGHDK, SYGVNS. CDR3 loop: CASYDTVGEQYF. In nucleotides, the CDR3 is TGTGCCAGCTATGACACCGTCGGAGAGCAGTACTTC.

This chain joins TRBV9 and TRBJ2-1; the match to TRBD2 covers 11 bases. CDR3 length: 16 amino acids. Trimming removed 0 bases from V and 9 bases from J; junction bases left unmatched: 8. Germline assignment: CDR1 SGDLS and CDR2 YYNGEE. The CDR3 protein is CASSVASSSGRREQFF. In nucleotides, the CDR3 is TGTGCCAGCAGCGTAGCTTCGTCTAGCGGGAGGCGTGAGCAGTTCTTC.